The sequence of this TCR beta chain was determined in a study of OX40 agonist ivuxolimab in advanced cancers. Generated by immunoSEQ multiplex PCR, the TCRdb table keeps only in-frame clones and is missing some. The sample has tens of thousands of clones, over 75% seen once. Study-wide results and limits: CD8+ T cells showed, on average, more clonal expansion than CD4+ cells.

CDR1 is SGHTA, CDR2 FQGNSA, per germline. The CDR3 has 13 residues. The V gene lost 2 bases and the J gene lost 2 bases, with 5 bases spanning the gap. In the case of this clone: Its antigen is still unknown.

This TCR came from an adult with an advanced solid tumor such as melanoma, head and neck, liver or kidney cancer. The chain employs TRBV7-2 and TRBJ2-3; no firm D call. This specimen was CD4+ or CD8+ T cells sorted from blood, taken in a trial of the OX40 agonist ivuxolimab. The CDR3 region is CASSLPSTDTQYF. The CDR3 DNA follows: TGTGCCAGCAGCTTACCATCCACAGATACGCAGTATTTT.